This passage covers 17 T cell receptor beta chains from one sample sequenced in a study of blood T cells in healthy people across ages (dated by TCRdb to about 2015). The library was prepared using 5' RACE. The run used an Illumina HiSeq 2500. A second PCR of about 6 to 11 cycles was performed with a sample-barcoded 5' primer and a J-beta primer mix. TCRdb ran its own pipeline on the public reads, namely fastp trimming at Q25 and MiXCR clone calling, and kept in-frame beta chains. Every CDR3 protein is listed once, alongside the most common genes and DNA of its rows. This sample lists some 690,000 distinct CDR3 sequences; about 20% were detected once. The top ten constitute around a fifth of the sample. Sequencing was performed on blood. The receptors stem from a man between 65 and 79 years old in good health.

This clonotype was observed a handful of times. This chain joins TRBV20-1 and TRBJ1-3; D gene ambiguous. CDR3 length equals 13 residues. Germline lookup yields CDR1 DFQATT and CDR2 SNEGSKA (reference sequence). V was clipped by 6 bases and J by 3 bases, with 12 bases between them. This CDR3 is CSAGRSDGNTIYF. In DNA, the CDR3 is TGCAGTGCCGGTCGGAGTGATGGAAACACCATATATTTT.

V usage is TRBV3-1 and J usage is TRBJ2-6; D remains ambiguous. This CDR3 spans 14 amino acids. Germline CDR1 reads LGHDT; CDR2 reads YNNKEL (reference sequence). With 2 bases removed from V and 4 bases from J, the gap between germline ends came to 6 bases. CDR3 region: CASSQLAGANVLTF. CDR3 nucleotides: TGTGCCAGCAGCCAATTGGCCGGGGCCAACGTCCTGACTTTC.

V is TRBV12-3 or TRBV12-4 and J is TRBJ2-5, with 12 bases aligning to TRBD2. Germline trimming cut 7 bases from V and 7 bases from J; bases unmatched to any gene: 7. The length of the CDR3 is 14 residues. CDR3 in amino acids: CASTTSGSGGTQYF. The CDR3 nucleotides are TGTGCCAGCACGACTAGCGGGAGTGGGGGGACCCAGTACTTC.

This clonotype was detected a few times. CDR3 DNA sequence: TGTGCCAGCAGTGGATACGGACAGGGGGACAATGAGCAGTTCTTC. It yields the protein CASSGYGQGDNEQFF. V gene TRBV6-5 combines with J gene TRBJ2-1, with 10 bases aligning to TRBD1. J gave up 5 bases and V 5 bases, and 6 bases lay outside the gene matches. This CDR3 region has 15 residues. Per the germline V gene, CDR1 is MNHEY and CDR2 is SVGAGI.

The sample holds a few counts of this clonotype. The CDR3 nucleotides read TGTGCCAGCAGCCCCCCGGGACAGGGAGGTACTGAAGCTTTCTTT. The encoded protein is CASSPPGQGGTEAFF. The V gene is TRBV3-1, the J gene TRBJ1-1; 9 bases map to TRBD1. The germline gives CDR1 LGHDT, CDR2 YNNKEL (reference sequence). The ends lost 4 bases at V and 5 bases at J; junction bases unmatched: 8. This CDR3 contains 15 residues.

This chain joins TRBV3-1 and TRBJ2-5, with D possibly matching TRBD1 (6 bases). The CDR3 is 14 residues long. CDR1 and CDR2 (germline): LGHDT, YNNKEL (reference sequence). V was shortened by 8 bases and J by 3 bases, with 16 bases between the two germline ends. CDR3 sequence: CASEEWGQKETQYF. CDR3 nucleotides: TGTGCCAGCGAGGAGTGGGGGCAGAAAGAGACCCAGTACTTC.

This clonotype is a singleton in its sample. The chain uses TRBV29-1 and TRBJ1-2; D is unclear. V lost 1 base and J 3 bases, leaving 6 bases between the germline ends. CDR1 is SQVTM, CDR2 ANQGSEA, per germline. This CDR3 comprises 12 residues. The DNA of the CDR3 is TGCAGCGTTGAAGGGCAGCACTATGGCTACACCTTC. Translating it yields CSVEGQHYGYTF.

A note on this clonotype: Just one base apart from a much larger clone, this may be a read error. The CDR3 loop is CASSIRTSGTDTQYF. In DNA, the CDR3 is TGTGCCAGCAGCATAAGGACTAGCGGCACAGATACGCAGTATTTT. This rearrangement joins TRBV7-2 to TRBJ2-3, with 9 positions matching TRBD2. Trimming took 5 bases from V and 1 from J; bases not matched to a gene: 4. Germline-derived CDR1 and CDR2 are SGHTA and FQGNSA. This CDR3 has 15 amino acids.

The CDR3 here is CASSVGGLENIQYF. CDR3 coding DNA: TGTGCCAGCAGCGTAGGAGGGCTGGAAAACATTCAGTACTTC. The gene calls are TRBV9 and TRBJ2-4; a possible D gene is TRBD2 (5 bases). CDR1 SGDLS and CDR2 YYNGEE come from the germline V gene. Trimming pared 0 bases from V and 5 bases from J, leaving 9 bases between. This CDR3 has 14 amino acids. Filled out from reference TRBV9 and TRBJ2-4, the complete variable domain reads DSGVTQTPKHLITATGQRVTLRCSPRSGDLSVYWYQQSLDQGLQFLIQYYNGEERAKGNILERFSAQQFPDLHSELNLSSLELGDSALYFCASSVGGLENIQYFGAGTRLSVL.

The J gene is TRBJ1-5, the V gene TRBV3-1, with 9 bases matching TRBD1. This CDR3 has 15 residues. V shed 4 bases and J 3 bases; nucleotides not matched to a gene: 4. CDR1 LGHDT and CDR2 YNNKEL come from the germline V gene (reference sequence). CDR3 region: CASSPRTGVNQPQHF. Written as DNA, the CDR3 is TGTGCCAGCAGCCCAAGGACAGGGGTCAATCAGCCCCAGCATTTT.

A word on this clonotype: One junction end does not reproduce the germline sequence, and a read error may be involved. This chain joins TRBV7-8 and TRBJ2-1, with TRBD1 matching 7 bases. The CDR3 length is 14 residues. Germline CDR1 is SGHVS and CDR2 is FQNEAQ. CDR3 bases: TGTGCCAGCAGCTTTTCGGGACAGCAGAATGGGCAGTTCTTC. It yields the protein CASSFSGQQNGQFF.

Many counts were recorded for this clonotype. This chain joins TRBV29-1 and TRBJ1-1; 9 bases are shared with TRBD1. The CDR3 contains 14 residues. CDR1 is SQVTM, CDR2 ANQGSEA, per germline. Trimming cost V 6 bases and J 1 base; bases outside gene matches: 6. CDR3 loop: CSVTEQGANTEAFF. CDR3 bases: TGCAGCGTCACGGAACAGGGGGCGAACACTGAAGCTTTCTTT.

The chain joins TRBV5-1 to TRBJ1-5, with unresolved D. The V gene's germline CDR1 is SGHRS and CDR2 YFSETQ. V lost 0 bases, J lost 3 bases, and 7 bases lay in between. This CDR3 is 14 amino acids long. The CDR3 loop reads CASSLGGYNQPQHF. The CDR3 nucleotides read TGCGCCAGCAGCTTGGGAGGGTACAATCAGCCCCAGCATTTT. Looking up the rest from reference TRBV5-1 and TRBJ1-5 gives the full variable domain: KAGVTQTPRYLIKTRGQQVTLSCSPISGHRSVSWYQQTPGQGLQFLFEYFSETQRNKGNFPGRFSGRQFSNSRSEMNVSTLELGDSALYLCASSLGGYNQPQHFGDGTRLSIL.

This clonotype was detected many times. This chain links TRBV12-3 or TRBV12-4 with TRBJ2-2; D ambiguous. V was trimmed by 3 bases and J by 4 bases, leaving 3 bases between them. The CDR3 spans 12 residues. In DNA, the CDR3 is TGTGCCAGCAGTTTTGGCACCGGGGAGCTGTTTTTT. Amino acids: CASSFGTGELFF.

This chain links TRBV7-9 with TRBJ2-3, with a weak D call TRBD1 (5 bases). The CDR3 has 15 residues. With 3 bases removed from V and 0 bases from J, the gap between germline ends came to 10 bases. CDR1 and CDR2 (germline): SEHNR, FQNEAQ (reference sequence). The CDR3 coding sequence is TGTGCCAGCAGCTTGACAGAGACTAGCACAGATACGCAGTATTTT. Its protein product is CASSLTETSTDTQYF.

Ten or more counts support this clonotype. The genes are TRBV2 and TRBJ2-7; 9 nucleotides align to TRBD1. The CDR3 is 16 amino acids. V was clipped by 10 bases and J by 4 bases; unmatched bases: 17. Germline loops: CDR1 SNHLY, CDR2 FYNNEI. The CDR3 is CATNGATGGLLYEQYF. CDR3 nucleotides: TGTGCCACCAACGGCGCGACAGGGGGACTTCTATACGAGCAGTACTTC.

This clonotype was detected a few times. This chain connects TRBV9 to TRBJ2-4; a weak D match, TRBD1 (7 bases). Germline values: CDR1 SGDLS, CDR2 YYNGEE. The ends were cut back, 4 bases at V and 7 bases at J, with 18 bases in the middle. This CDR3 is 15 amino acids long. This CDR3 reads CASSSMGGQLNIQYF. For the CDR3, the DNA is TGTGCCAGCAGCTCAATGGGGGGACAGCTGAACATTCAGTACTTC.